This T cell receptor (beta chain) derives from a study of shared clonotypes between healthy human individuals. Study results and caveats: Among donors, sharing of clonotypes was expected to be affected by sequencing depth.

With 3 bases clipped from V and 2 bases from J, the junction kept 6 bases outside the gene matches. This CDR3 is 15 amino acids long. Germline CDR1 SGHRS, CDR2 YFSETQ. Remarks on this clone: Antigen specificity is unknown.

Assay used: immunoSEQ multiplex PCR; TCRdb lists only in-frame clones, some missing. This sample has some 490,000 clones, with about 78% found just once. Sequencing was done on a sample of PBMCs. This TCR derives from a woman in her forties in good health. Some clones in this sample may be carry-over from other donors' samples. This chain joins TRBV5-1 and TRBJ2-7, with 9 bases lining up with TRBD2. The CDR3 loop reads CASSWGLASTYEQYF. Here the CDR3 DNA reads TGCGCCAGCAGCTGGGGACTAGCATCGACCTACGAGCAGTACTTC.